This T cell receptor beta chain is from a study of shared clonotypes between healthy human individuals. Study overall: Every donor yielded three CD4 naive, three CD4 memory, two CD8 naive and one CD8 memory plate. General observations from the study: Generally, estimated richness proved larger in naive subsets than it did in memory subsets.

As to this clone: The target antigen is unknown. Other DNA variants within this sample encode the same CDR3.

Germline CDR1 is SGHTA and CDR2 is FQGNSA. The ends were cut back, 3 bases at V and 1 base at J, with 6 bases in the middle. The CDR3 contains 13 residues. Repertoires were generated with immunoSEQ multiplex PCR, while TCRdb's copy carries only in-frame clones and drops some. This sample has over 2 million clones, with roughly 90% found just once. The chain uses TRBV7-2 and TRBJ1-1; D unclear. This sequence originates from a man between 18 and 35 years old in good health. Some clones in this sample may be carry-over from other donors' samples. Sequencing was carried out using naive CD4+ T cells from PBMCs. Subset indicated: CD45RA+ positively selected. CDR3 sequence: CASSLNRNTEAFF. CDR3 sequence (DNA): TGTGCCAGCAGCTTGAACAGGAACACTGAAGCTTTCTTT. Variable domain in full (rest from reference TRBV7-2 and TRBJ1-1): GAGVSQSPSNKVTEKGKDVELRCDPISGHTALYWYRQSLGQGLEFLIYFQGNSAPDKSGLPSDRFSAERTGGSVSTLTIQRTQQEDSAVYLCASSLNRNTEAFFGQGTRLTVV.